Sequencing of this TCR beta chain was carried out in a study of blood T cell repertoires in COVID-19. Study at large: Both acute and convalescent COVID-19 samples were obtained from the United States, Italy and Spain. Nucleic acid was either cDNA or gDNA, and it came from T cells, B-cell-depleted T cells, or PBMCs.

The V gene lost 1 base and the J gene lost 0 bases, with 7 bases spanning the gap. The CDR3 runs to 15 residues. Germline values: CDR1 SNHLY, CDR2 FYNNEI. Only in-frame clones appear in the TCRdb table, and some are missing; sequencing was by immunoSEQ multiplex PCR. The sample lists tens of thousands of clones; roughly 81% were seen once. The source material was peripheral blood. The chain joins TRBV2 to TRBJ1-3; D is undetermined. This clonotype originated in a woman in her seventies with acute or convalescent COVID-19. CDR3 amino acids: CASSEGSGSGNTIYF. In nucleotides, the CDR3 is TGTGCCAGCAGTGAAGGGTCGGGCTCTGGAAACACCATATATTTT. Filled out from reference TRBV2 and TRBJ1-3, the complete variable domain reads EPEVTQTPSHQVTQMGQEVILRCVPISNHLYFYWYRQILGQKVEFLVSFYNNEISEKSEIFDDQFSVERPDGSNFTLKIRSTKLEDSAMYFCASSEGSGSGNTIYFGEGSWLTVV.